This T cell receptor (beta chain) was identified in a study of blood T cell repertoires in COVID-19 (dated by TCRdb to between 2020 and 2021). A note on the overall study: Samples from collaborators originated in the United States, Italy and Spain and spanned both the acute and convalescent phases of COVID-19. Where available, HLA class I and class II types were taken from metadata supplied by the sample provider and were not determined by assay-based typing. The repertoires were released in a freely available public database meant as a resource for research on the immune response to SARS-CoV-2. The samples were drawn from two sources: the first 160 participants of the ongoing ImmuneRACE study, and fewer than 1,500 subjects contributed by 6 global collaborators. Deeply sampled blood TCRbeta repertoires from subjects exposed to, actively infected with, or recovered from COVID-19 were included in the dataset. The sample metadata nearly always contained a de-identified subject ID, COVID-19 status, age in years and sex. The material from the prospective study consisted of cDNA or gDNA derived from T cells, B-cell-depleted T cells, or PBMCs. On the study overall, not on this receptor specifically: How much clinical and demographic metadata was included differed by source and by participant, and the metadata was provided uncurated.

TCRbeta CDR3 regions were amplified from genomic DNA using the immunoSEQ Assay, a bias-controlled multiplex PCR. The authors' analysis ran thus. Within the assay, amplification of reference gene primers was used to estimate how many nucleated cells each sample contained. Sequence reads were collapsed and filtered to measure the absolute abundance of every unique TCRbeta CDR3 rearrangement. For each sample, productive Simpson clonality was calculated as the square root of Simpson's diversity index over productive rearrangements. Entries here come from immuneACCESS through TCRdb and include only in-frame sequences with V and J called. Some clones fail to appear in such tables; in the studies checked, an unresolved V gene covers under half of the shortfall, and the cause of the remainder is unknown. Clonal size and the V and J genes are those of that table, whereas D and trimming came from the DNA. Within this sample are a few hundred thousand clones, with approximately 86% of them counted one time only. Clones ranked in the top ten supply approximately 10% of the sample.

One collaborating source in Seattle enrolled patients during active infection and followed them longitudinally through the course of disease. Each collaborating institution followed its own protocols to collect whole blood in K2EDTA tubes. For TCRbeta analysis, collaborator samples were shipped as frozen whole blood, as isolated PBMCs, or as DNA extracted from either sample type. In regard to this clone: The antigen it recognizes is unknown. Base quality data are lacking; no much larger clone is found one base away.

Inclusive of the bounding cysteine and phenylalanine, the CDR3 is 13 residues long. The kept DNA is CDR3 alone, 39 bases in frame from the first base. Trimming takes 6 bases off V and 6 bases off J; junction bases not matched to a gene: 3. The CDR1 and CDR2 encoded by the germline V gene are MDHEN and SYDVKM. This sequence originates from a woman between 50 and 59 years old with COVID-19, enrolled during active disease. The chain links TRBV28 with TRBJ1-2; 11 central nucleotides agree with TRBD1. Sequencing input: peripheral blood. CDR3 reads: CASRPGQGDGYTF. The nucleotides read TGTGCCAGCAGGCCGGGACAGGGGGATGGCTACACCTTC.